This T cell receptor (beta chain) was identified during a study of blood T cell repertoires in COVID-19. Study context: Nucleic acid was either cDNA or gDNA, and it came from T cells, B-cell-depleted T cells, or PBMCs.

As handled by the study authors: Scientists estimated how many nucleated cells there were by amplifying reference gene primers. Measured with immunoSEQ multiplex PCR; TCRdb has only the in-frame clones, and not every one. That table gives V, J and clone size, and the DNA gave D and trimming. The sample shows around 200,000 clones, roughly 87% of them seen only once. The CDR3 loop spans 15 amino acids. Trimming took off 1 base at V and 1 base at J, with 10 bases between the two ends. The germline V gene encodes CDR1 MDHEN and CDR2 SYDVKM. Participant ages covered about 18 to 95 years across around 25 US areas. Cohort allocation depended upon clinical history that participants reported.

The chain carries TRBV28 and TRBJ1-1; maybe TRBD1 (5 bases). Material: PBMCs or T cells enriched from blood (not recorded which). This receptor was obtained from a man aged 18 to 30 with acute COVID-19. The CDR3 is CASSLSGHQNTEAFF. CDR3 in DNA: TGTGCCAGCAGTTTATCTGGACACCAGAACACTGAAGCTTTCTTT. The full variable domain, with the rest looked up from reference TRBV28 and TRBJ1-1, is DVKVTQSSRYLVKRTGEKVFLECVQDMDHENMFWYRQDPGLGLRLIYFSYDVKMKEKGDIPEGYSVSREKKERFSLILESASTNQTSMYLCASSLSGHQNTEAFFGQGTRLTVV.